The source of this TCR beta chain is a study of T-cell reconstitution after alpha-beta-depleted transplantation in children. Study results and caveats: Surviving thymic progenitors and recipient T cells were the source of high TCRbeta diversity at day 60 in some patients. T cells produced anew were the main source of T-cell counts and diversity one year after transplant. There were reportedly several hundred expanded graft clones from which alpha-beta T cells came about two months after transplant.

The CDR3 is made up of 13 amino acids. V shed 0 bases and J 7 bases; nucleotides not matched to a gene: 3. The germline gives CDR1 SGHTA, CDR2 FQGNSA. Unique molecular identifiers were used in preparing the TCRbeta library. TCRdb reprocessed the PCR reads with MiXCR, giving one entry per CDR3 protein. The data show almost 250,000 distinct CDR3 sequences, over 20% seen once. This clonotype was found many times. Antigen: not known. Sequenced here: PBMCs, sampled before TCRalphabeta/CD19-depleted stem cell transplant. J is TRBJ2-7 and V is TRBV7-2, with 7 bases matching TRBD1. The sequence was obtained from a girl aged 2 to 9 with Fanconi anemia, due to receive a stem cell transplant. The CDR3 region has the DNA TGTGCCAGCAGCTTAGCCGTACAGGGGGAGCAGTACTTC. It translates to CASSLAVQGEQYF.